This T cell receptor (beta chain) was identified in a study of low-dose radiotherapy and immunotherapy resistance in tumors. Trimming took 4 bases from V and 0 from J; bases not matched to a gene: 6. The CDR3 totals 16 residues. The germline V gene has CDR1 SGHNT and CDR2 YYREEE (reference sequence). Both TCRalpha and TCRbeta chains were reverse transcribed with V-gene-specific primers. TCR amplification ran 15 to 25 PCR cycles using constant-region and V-primer adapter primers. TCRdb processed the reads anew with MiXCR; each CDR3 protein has one entry. The sample has about 58,000 distinct CDR3 sequences, about a quarter seen once; the top ten hold approximately 7.2%. This clonotype occurred many times. Specified time point: after trial treatment. Specified treatment: LDRT plus nivolumab, ipilimumab, low-dose cyclophosphamide and aspirin (RACIN trial).

This TCR derives from a male donor with prostate cancer. Sequencing used PBMCs, obtained after low-dose radiotherapy plus immunotherapy. The chain joins TRBV5-4 to TRBJ2-2; 7 bases map to TRBD1. CDR3 nucleotide sequence: TGTGCCAGCAGCAGGGGACAGCTCGCGAACACCGGGGAGCTGTTTTTT. It codes for CASSRGQLANTGELFF.